The 23 T cell receptor beta chains listed next were all sequenced from one sample in a study of blood T cell repertoires in COVID-19. TCRdb's table, derived via immunoSEQ multiplex PCR, lists solely in-frame clones and lacks some. The sample includes approximately 200,000 clones, 85% to 95% seen only once; the top ten take about 0.76%. Sequencing was carried out using peripheral blood. The receptors derive from a man younger than 45 with COVID-19, enrolled during active disease.

The chain joins TRBV3-1 (or the pseudogene TRBV3-2) to TRBJ1-2; 7 nucleotides align to TRBD1. V lost 3 bases, J lost 10 bases, and 5 bases stayed unmatched. The CDR3 is made up of 12 amino acids. Germline V gene data show CDR1 as LGHDT and CDR2 as YNNKEL (reference sequence). This CDR3 reads CASSHLRGTYTF. The CDR3, as DNA: TGTGCCAGCAGCCACCTCAGGGGGACCTACACCTTC.

This rearrangement joins TRBV5-1 to TRBJ2-2; 7 bases align to TRBD1. Germline loops: CDR1 SGHRS, CDR2 YFSETQ. The ends lost 1 base at V and 5 bases at J; junction bases unmatched: 5. This CDR3 region has 15 residues. CDR3 bases: TGCGCCAGCAGCTTGAAAGGGGGCGATACCGGGGAGCTGTTTTTT. Encoded protein: CASSLKGGDTGELFF.

This clone is a singleton in its sample. V and J are TRBV3-1 (or the pseudogene TRBV3-2) and TRBJ1-3; 8 bases are shared with TRBD1. V was pared by 4 bases and J by 6 bases, with 2 bases of the junction left unmatched. The CDR3 has 13 residues. Germline assignment: CDR1 LGHDT and CDR2 YNNKEL (reference sequence). CDR3 nucleotide sequence: TGTGCCAGCAGCCCGGACAGGGTAAACACCATATATTTT. Translating it yields CASSPDRVNTIYF.

The CDR3 nucleotides read TGTGCCAGCAGCGTTCAGGGGGGCAATCAGCCCCAGCATTTT. Translation: CASSVQGGNQPQHF. V usage is TRBV7-9 and J usage is TRBJ1-5; 7 bases align to TRBD1. V shed 5 bases, J shed 2 bases, and the junction held 3 bases outside the gene matches. Germline loops: CDR1 SEHNR, CDR2 FQNEAQ (reference sequence). CDR3 length: 14 amino acids. The whole variable domain, filled in from reference TRBV7-9 and TRBJ1-5, reads DTGVSQNPRHKITKRGQNVTFRCDPISEHNRLYWYRQTLGQGPEFLTYFQNEAQLEKSRLLSDRFSAERPKGSFSTLEIQRTEQGDSAMYLCASSVQGGNQPQHFGDGTRLSIL.

J is TRBJ1-3 and V is TRBV2; D perhaps matches TRBD1 (6 bases). Trimming took off 4 bases at V and 6 bases at J, with 19 bases between the two ends. The CDR3 has 16 amino acids. Germline CDR1 and CDR2: SNHLY and FYNNEI. The CDR3: CASSVGGDSGKNTIYF. The CDR3, as DNA: TGTGCCAGCAGTGTAGGGGGAGATTCAGGCAAAAACACCATATATTTT.

V is TRBV19 and J is TRBJ2-1, with 13 bases fitting TRBD2. CDR1 and CDR2 from the germline V gene are LNHDA and SQIVND (reference sequence). This CDR3 has 15 amino acids. The ends lost 5 bases at V and 7 bases at J; junction bases unmatched: 5. The CDR3, as DNA: TGTGCCAGTAGTTTACTAGCGGGGGGGTCGAATGAGCAGTTCTTC. The encoded protein is CASSLLAGGSNEQFF.

The CDR3 sequence: CASSRDRAQSTDTQYF. In nucleotides, the CDR3 is TGCGCCAGCAGCCGGGACAGGGCCCAATCCACAGATACGCAGTATTTT. The genes are TRBV5-1 and TRBJ2-3, with 9 bases that match TRBD1. The junction had 8 bases not matched to a gene; V was cut back by 4 bases and J by 2 bases. This CDR3 region has 16 residues. Germline lookup yields CDR1 SGHRS and CDR2 YFSETQ.

The chain joins TRBV7-9 to TRBJ1-1; 10 bases line up with TRBD1. Germline V lookup: CDR1 SEHNR, CDR2 FQNEAQ (reference sequence). V gave up 0 bases and J gave up 11 bases; unmatched junction bases: 6. The CDR3 has 14 residues. CDR3 sequence reads: CASSLADRGPRAFF. The CDR3, as DNA: TGTGCCAGCAGCTTAGCAGACAGGGGGCCGCGGGCTTTCTTT.

The chain is built from TRBV18 and TRBJ2-3, with TRBD2 matching over 10 bases. With 8 bases clipped from V and 5 bases from J, the junction kept 10 bases outside the gene matches. The germline V gene encodes CDR1 KGHSH and CDR2 LQKENI. This CDR3 spans 15 amino acids. In DNA form, the CDR3 reads TGTGCCAGCCCCCCGACTAGCGGGCGCCAAGATACGCAGTATTTT. Its protein product is CASPPTSGRQDTQYF.

The chain couples TRBV9 to TRBJ2-1; maybe TRBD1 (6 bases). This CDR3 is 16 amino acids long. With 0 bases removed from V and 7 bases from J, the gap between germline ends came to 17 bases. Germline CDR1 and CDR2: SGDLS and YYNGEE. CDR3 DNA sequence: TGTGCCAGCAGCGTAGTGAGGGGCGAGGGGGTGAATGAGCAGTTCTTC. This encodes CASSVVRGEGVNEQFF.

This clone has only a few counts. The chain combines TRBV3-1 (or the pseudogene TRBV3-2) with TRBJ1-1; the D gene is possibly TRBD1 (5 bases). Germline CDR1 LGHDT, CDR2 YNNKEL (reference sequence). V shed 0 bases and J shed 6 bases, with 11 bases lying between them. The CDR3 spans 14 residues. The DNA for the CDR3 is TGTGCCAGCAGCCAAGAGGCGGGGCGGGCTGAAGCTTTCTTT. This codes for CASSQEAGRAEAFF.

In DNA, the CDR3 is TGCGCCAGCAGCTCTGGACTAGCGGGAGTTAAAGAGACCCAGTACTTC. Residues: CASSSGLAGVKETQYF. This chain joins TRBV5-1 and TRBJ2-5; 13 nucleotides line up with TRBD2. Trimming took 3 bases from V and 3 from J; bases not matched to a gene: 5. Germline CDR1 is SGHRS and CDR2 is YFSETQ. The CDR3 runs 16 residues.

The chain employs TRBV5-4 and TRBJ2-3; D may be TRBD1 (5 bases). Germline CDR1 and CDR2: SGHNT and YYREEE (reference sequence). V was shortened by 0 bases and J by 4 bases, with 9 bases between the two germline ends. The CDR3 spans 14 residues. CDR3 loop: CASSLVTVADTQYF. The CDR3 bases are TGTGCCAGCAGCTTGGTGACAGTAGCAGATACGCAGTATTTT.

The chain joins TRBV2 to TRBJ1-1, with D perhaps matching TRBD1 (5 bases). This CDR3 spans 15 amino acids. Per germline, CDR1 SNHLY and CDR2 FYNNEI. Trimming removed 6 bases at V and 1 base at J, with 15 bases between. CDR3 residues: CASRGDRGENTEAFF. The CDR3 DNA sequence: TGTGCCAGCAGGGGCGACCGGGGGGAGAACACTGAAGCTTTCTTT.

In its sample, this clone was seen once. V is TRBV3-1 (or the pseudogene TRBV3-2) and J is TRBJ2-3; D perhaps matches TRBD2 (6 bases). Germline V gives CDR1 LGHDT, CDR2 YNNKEL (reference sequence). The CDR3 sequence is 16 residues long. Trimming cost V 0 bases and J 1 base, with 11 bases left between them. Here the CDR3 reads CASSQETSLRTDTQYF. The DNA of the CDR3 is TGTGCCAGCAGCCAAGAAACTAGCCTTCGCACAGATACGCAGTATTTT.

This rearrangement joins TRBV9 to TRBJ2-1; no clear D gene. The V end lost 4 bases, the J end lost 5 bases, and 4 bases lay between the germline ends. Germline V gene data show CDR1 as SGDLS and CDR2 as YYNGEE. This CDR3 contains 11 residues. In DNA form, the CDR3 reads TGTGCCAGCAGCATTAACAATGAGCAGTTCTTC. Its protein product is CASSINNEQFF.

The CDR3 nucleotides are TGCGCCAGCAGCTTGACCGTGGGGCAGAACTATGGCTACACCTTC. Its protein is CASSLTVGQNYGYTF. The chain has TRBV5-1 and TRBJ1-2; tentatively, D is TRBD1 (5 bases). Germline V lookup: CDR1 SGHRS, CDR2 YFSETQ. Trimming removed 1 base at V and 2 bases at J, with 12 bases between. The CDR3 length is 15 residues.

The chain carries TRBV28 and TRBJ1-5, with 8 bases that match TRBD1. The CDR3 contains 17 residues. J lost 5 bases, V lost 5 bases, and 14 bases had no gene match. Germline CDR1 is MDHEN and CDR2 is SYDVKM. CDR3 protein: CASSPRRDRSFHQPQHF. CDR3 in DNA: TGTGCCAGCAGTCCTCGCCGGGACAGGTCTTTTCATCAGCCCCAGCATTTT.

V is TRBV5-1 and J is TRBJ2-5; 10 bases agree with TRBD1. V lost 2 bases, J lost 5 bases, and 3 bases stayed unmatched. This CDR3 region has 14 residues. Per the germline V gene, CDR1 is SGHRS and CDR2 is YFSETQ. CDR3 in amino acids: CASSFRGQGETQYF. The CDR3 region has the DNA TGCGCCAGCAGCTTTAGGGGACAGGGGGAGACCCAGTACTTC. The entire variable domain, with the rest obtained from reference TRBV5-1 and TRBJ2-5, is as follows: KAGVTQTPRYLIKTRGQQVTLSCSPISGHRSVSWYQQTPGQGLQFLFEYFSETQRNKGNFPGRFSGRQFSNSRSEMNVSTLELGDSALYLCASSFRGQGETQYFGPGTRLLVL.

The chain links TRBV3-1 (or the pseudogene TRBV3-2) to TRBJ2-1; the D gene is possibly TRBD2 (6 bases). The CDR3 loop spans 15 amino acids. From germline, CDR1 is LGHDT and CDR2 YNNKEL (reference sequence). V was trimmed by 1 base and J by 4 bases, leaving 11 bases between them. The DNA of the CDR3 is TGTGCCAGCAGCCAAGGACCGGGACTTTACAATGAGCAGTTCTTC. It yields the protein CASSQGPGLYNEQFF.

This rearrangement joins TRBV18 to TRBJ1-5; 8 bases are shared with TRBD1. The CDR3 sequence is 14 residues long. The germline gives CDR1 KGHSH, CDR2 LQKENI. Losses at the gene ends were 6 bases for V and 7 bases for J; bases not matched to a gene: 8. This CDR3 is CASSQGGQVQPQHF. DNA for the CDR3: TGTGCCAGCTCCCAGGGGGGACAGGTACAGCCCCAGCATTTT.

The chain recombines TRBV30 with TRBJ1-1, with 8 nucleotides matching TRBD1. Germline V gene sequence: CDR1 GTSNPN, CDR2 SVGIG (reference sequence). Trimming at V came to 5 bases and at J to 4 bases, leaving 9 bases not matched to a gene. The CDR3 is made up of 14 amino acids. The CDR3 DNA sequence: TGTGCCTGGCGAAAGACAGGGGAGAGCACTGAAGCTTTCTTT. Residues: CAWRKTGESTEAFF.

The rearrangement links TRBV6-5 to TRBJ1-2, with 7 bases fitting TRBD1. With 1 base clipped from V and 2 bases from J, the junction kept 4 bases outside the gene matches. This CDR3 is built from 15 residues. In germline, CDR1 is MNHEY, CDR2 SVGAGI. The chain's CDR3 is CASSYLPTGNYGYTF. The CDR3, as DNA: TGTGCCAGCAGTTACTTACCGACAGGGAACTATGGCTACACCTTC.